A selection of T cell receptor beta chains follows, all from one sample in a study of CD8 T cells in Susac syndrome. MiXCR was run by TCRdb on the immunoSEQ multiplex PCR reads, yielding one entry per CDR3 protein. The data show about 300,000 distinct CDR3 sequences, roughly 85% seen once. Sequences were obtained from CD8+ T cells from PBMCs. Receptor source: a human donor with multiple sclerosis. Both conserved end residues are part of each CDR3. A D gene is named only where the DNA matches it firmly. Size tells how often a clone was seen (once, few, many) or the class of an expanded clone, and some rows leave it out.

>12|NA|TRBJ2-2|NA|TRBV12-3/TRBV12-4
CASSPGSGELFF
TGTGCCAGCAGCCCGGGCTCCGGGGAGCTGTTTTTT
>10|NA|TRBJ2-3|NA|TRBV2
CASSPTTQYF
TGTGCCAGCAGTCCCACAACGCAGTATTTT
>14|NA|TRBJ2-1|NA|TRBV28
CAILLTSSYNEQFF
TGTGCCATCCTTCTGACGAGCTCCTACAATGAGCAGTTCTTC
>16|NA|TRBJ2-3|NA|TRBV2
CASSSSKERYTDTQYF
TGTGCCAGCAGCTCCTCGAAAGAGCGGTACACAGATACGCAGTATTTT
>14|once|TRBJ1-1|NA|TRBV12-3/TRBV12-4
CASVLRGANTEAFF
TGTGCCAGCGTTTTGCGGGGGGCTAACACTGAAGCTTTCTTT
>13|NA|TRBJ1-2|NA|TRBV2
CASSLTVLDGYTF
TGTGCCAGCAGTCTGACAGTTTTGGATGGCTACACCTTC
>15|NA|TRBJ1-2|NA|TRBV27
CATRGGALTNYGYTF
TGTGCCACAAGGGGTGGGGCGTTGACTAACTATGGCTACACCTTC
>15|NA|TRBJ2-2|NA|TRBV2
CASSESSSPTGELFF
TGTGCCAGCAGTGAGAGTAGTTCGCCCACCGGGGAGCTGTTTTTT
>15|NA|TRBJ2-2|TRBD1|TRBV25-1
CASSTGTGTFGELFF
TGTGCCAGCAGTACCGGGACAGGGACGTTCGGGGAGCTGTTTTTT
>18|NA|TRBJ2-5|TRBD2|TRBV7-3
CASSGGGLAGVWGETQYF
TGTGCCAGCAGCGGCGGGGGACTAGCGGGAGTTTGGGGAGAGACCCAGTACTTC
>14|NA|TRBJ2-7|NA|TRBV13
CASSFRVKRYEQYF
TGTGCCAGCAGCTTCAGGGTAAAGCGCTACGAGCAGTACTTC
>13|NA|TRBJ1-2|NA|TRBV12-3/TRBV12-4
CASSFMRDYGYTF
TGTGCCAGCAGTTTCATGAGAGACTATGGCTACACCTTC
>17|NA|TRBJ1-1|TRBD1|TRBV15
CATYLGDRGRKNTEAFF
TGTGCCACCTACCTAGGGGACAGGGGCAGGAAGAACACTGAAGCTTTCTTT
>13|NA|TRBJ1-2|NA|TRBV20-1
CSARGVGEGGYTF
TGCAGTGCTAGGGGGGTCGGTGAGGGTGGCTACACCTTC
>13|NA|TRBJ2-3|NA|TRBV28
CASSFGQADTQYF
TGTGCCAGCAGTTTTGGGCAGGCAGATACGCAGTATTTT
>15|NA|TRBJ1-3|NA|TRBV27
CASRDGQSSGNTIYF
TGTGCCAGCAGGGATGGACAGAGCTCTGGAAACACCATATATTTT
>14|NA|TRBJ2-7|TRBD1|TRBV9
CASSVAGQGHEQYF
TGTGCCAGCAGCGTAGCCGGACAGGGCCACGAGCAGTACTTC
>16|NA|TRBJ2-7|NA|TRBV20-1
CSAIIYLAARPGEQYF
TGCAGTGCTATTATCTATCTCGCAGCTAGGCCGGGCGAGCAGTACTTC
>17|NA|TRBJ2-3|TRBD1|TRBV4-2
CASSHITGQVGTDTQYF
TGTGCCAGCAGCCATATTACAGGACAGGTCGGTACAGATACGCAGTATTTT
>14|NA|TRBJ1-2|NA|TRBV19
CASSMSGRKDGYTF
TGTGCCAGTAGTATGAGCGGCAGGAAGGATGGCTACACCTTC
>17|NA|TRBJ2-7|TRBD2|TRBV10-3
CAIMRRLAGGEVYEQYF
TGTGCCATCATGCGACGACTAGCGGGAGGTGAGGTATACGAGCAGTACTTC
>16|NA|TRBJ2-1|TRBD2|TRBV5-1
CASSWGLAGAYNEQFF
TGCGCCAGCAGCTGGGGACTAGCGGGAGCCTACAATGAGCAGTTCTTC
>17|once|TRBJ2-3|TRBD1|TRBV7-6
CASSSLGSGTGPDTQYF
TGTGCCAGCAGCTCTCTAGGGAGCGGGACAGGGCCCGATACGCAGTATTTT
>12|NA|TRBJ2-7|NA|TRBV13
CASSLVGLEQYF
TGTGCCAGCAGCTTAGTCGGCCTCGAGCAGTACTTC
>15|NA|TRBJ2-1|NA|TRBV4-1
CASSQEPTPYNEQFF
TGCGCCAGCAGCCAAGAACCGACACCATACAATGAGCAGTTCTTC
>15|NA|TRBJ2-7|TRBD2|TRBV27
CASSYVGLALNEQYF
TGTGCCAGCAGTTATGTCGGACTAGCTTTGAACGAGCAGTACTTC
>17|NA|TRBJ1-5|TRBD1|TRBV6-2/TRBV6-3
CASSYESDRGGGQPQHF
TGTGCCAGCAGTTACGAGAGTGACAGGGGTGGAGGCCAGCCCCAGCATTTT
>13|NA|TRBJ1-2|NA|TRBV29-1
CSATEGGLYGYTF
TGCAGCGCGACCGAAGGGGGTCTTTATGGCTACACCTTC
>13|NA|TRBJ2-7|NA|TRBV9
CASSRDFTYEQYF
TGTGCCAGCAGCCGGGACTTTACCTACGAGCAGTACTTC
>13|NA|TRBJ2-1|NA|TRBV20-1
CSASSGEYNEQFF
TGCAGTGCTAGCTCCGGAGAGTACAATGAGCAGTTCTTC
>18|NA|TRBJ2-4|TRBD2|TRBV13
CASSLEGPSGRAANIQYF
TGTGCCAGCAGCTTAGAAGGTCCTAGCGGGAGGGCCGCGAACATTCAGTACTTC
>14|NA|TRBJ1-1|NA|TRBV20-1
CSARTVPMNTEAFF
TGCAGTGCCAGGACGGTCCCTATGAACACTGAAGCTTTCTTT
>14|NA|TRBJ1-1|NA|TRBV6-2/TRBV6-3
CASTSITGRTEAFF
TGTGCCAGCACCTCAATCACAGGGAGAACTGAAGCTTTCTTT
>14|NA|TRBJ2-5|NA|TRBV5-4
CASSGPTVGETQYF
TGTGCCAGCAGCGGACCGACGGTTGGTGAGACCCAGTACTTC
>15|NA|TRBJ2-5|TRBD1|TRBV15
CATSSRQGALETQYF
TGTGCCACCAGCTCTCGACAGGGGGCCCTTGAGACCCAGTACTTC
>15|NA|TRBJ2-5|NA|TRBV11-2
CASSSTKGGGETQYF
TGTGCCAGCAGCTCTACTAAGGGGGGGGGCGAGACCCAGTACTTC
>16|NA|TRBJ2-7|NA|TRBV3-1
CASSQDEGSISYEQYF
TGTGCCAGCAGCCAAGATGAAGGGAGCATCTCCTACGAGCAGTACTTC
>15|NA|TRBJ2-3|NA|TRBV15
CATSREGAGTDTQYF
TGTGCCACCAGCAGAGAAGGGGCCGGCACAGATACGCAGTATTTT
>15|NA|TRBJ2-1|NA|TRBV4-2
CASSLDWVAYNEQFF
TGTGCCAGCAGCCTGGACTGGGTCGCTTACAATGAGCAGTTCTTC
>15|few|TRBJ2-2|NA|TRBV9
CASSAGDRATGELFF
TGTGCCAGCAGCGCCGGGGACCGAGCCACCGGGGAGCTGTTTTTT
>15|NA|TRBJ2-7|NA|TRBV7-9
CASSHRQDYPYEQYF
TGTGCCAGCAGCCACAGACAGGACTACCCCTACGAGCAGTACTTC
>12|NA|TRBJ1-2|NA|TRBV6-5
CASSYSRGGYTF
TGTGCCAGCAGTTACTCGAGGGGCGGCTACACCTTC
>15|NA|TRBJ1-4|NA|TRBV5-6
CASSFQGATNEKLFF
TGTGCCAGCAGCTTCCAGGGTGCAACTAATGAAAAACTGTTTTTT
>16|NA|TRBJ2-3|TRBD1|TRBV7-9
CASSSDRGPAPDTQYF
TGTGCCAGCAGCTCCGACAGGGGGCCCGCTCCAGATACGCAGTATTTT
>14|NA|TRBJ1-5|TRBD1|TRBV9
CASSVEGGGQPQHF
TGTGCCAGCAGCGTAGAAGGGGGCGGACAGCCCCAGCATTTT
>12|NA|TRBJ2-5|TRBD1|TRBV27
CASGTGWETQYF
TGTGCCAGTGGGACAGGATGGGAGACCCAGTACTTC
>15|once|TRBJ2-7|TRBD2|TRBV20-1
CSARDKAGASYEQYF
TGCAGTGCTAGAGATAAAGCGGGAGCGTCCTACGAGCAGTACTTC
>14|NA|TRBJ1-1|TRBD1|TRBV29-1
CSVSSGQGVTEAFF
TGCAGCGTTTCTTCCGGACAGGGCGTCACTGAAGCTTTCTTT
>14|NA|TRBJ2-1|TRBD2|TRBV7-8
CASSLWTSYNEQFF
TGTGCCAGCAGCCTTTGGACTAGCTACAATGAGCAGTTCTTC
>16|NA|TRBJ2-1|NA|TRBV6-1
CASRSFAGTSYNEQFF
TGTGCCAGCAGATCGTTCGCGGGAACCTCCTACAATGAGCAGTTCTTC
>10|NA|TRBJ1-2|NA|TRBV9
CASSLWAARF
TGTGCCAGCAGCCTGTGGGCAGCCCGCTTC
>16|NA|TRBJ2-5|TRBD2|TRBV9
CASSAGLAGRRETQYF
TGTGCCAGCAGCGCGGGACTAGCGGGACGACGAGAGACCCAGTACTTC
>15|NA|TRBJ1-1|NA|TRBV7-9
CASRTPGGPNTEAFF
TGTGCCAGCAGGACACCTGGGGGGCCGAACACTGAAGCTTTCTTT
>11|NA|TRBJ2-7|NA|TRBV12-3/TRBV12-4
CASSSDFEQYF
TGTGCCAGCAGTTCAGACTTCGAGCAGTACTTC
>11|NA|TRBJ2-5|NA|TRBV14
CASSPGRDQYF
TGTGCCAGCAGCCCGGGTAGGGACCAGTACTTC
>15|NA|TRBJ2-3|TRBD2|TRBV30
CAWSVLAGDGDTQYF
TGTGCCTGGAGTGTACTAGCGGGAGATGGAGATACGCAGTATTTT
>13|NA|TRBJ2-1|NA|TRBV7-9
CASSLRGIHEQFF
TGTGCCAGCAGCTTAAGGGGTATCCATGAGCAGTTCTTC
>14|NA|TRBJ2-1|TRBD1|TRBV5-4
CASSFIQGAYEQFF
TGTGCCAGCAGCTTCATACAGGGGGCATATGAGCAGTTCTTC
>15|once|TRBJ2-3|TRBD2|TRBV20-1
CSAGGASGYTDTQYF
TGCAGTGCTGGGGGGGCTAGCGGGTACACAGATACGCAGTATTTT
>14|once|TRBJ2-7|NA|TRBV28
CASSLYDVGREQYF
TGTGCCAGCAGTTTATATGATGTGGGTCGCGAGCAGTACTTC